A single sample is the source of the 28 T cell receptor beta chains below, sequenced in a study of shared clonotypes between healthy human individuals. The repertoire was sequenced with immunoSEQ multiplex PCR; TCRdb's copy has only in-frame clones and lacks some. The data hold a few hundred thousand clones, with roughly 84% observed a single time. The sample comprised memory CD8+ T cells sorted from blood. Sample subset: CD45RO+ cells pooled with CCR7-negative TemRA cells. The receptors shown here come from a man younger than 35 in good health.

The V call is TRBV28, the J call TRBJ1-5; TRBD1 aligns across 7 bases. CDR3 size: 17 residues. Trimming at V came to 2 bases and at J to 0 bases, leaving 7 bases not matched to a gene. Germline V lookup: CDR1 MDHEN, CDR2 SYDVKM. The CDR3 sequence is CASSLTGASLSNQPQHF. The CDR3 coding sequence is TGTGCCAGCAGTTTAACAGGGGCGAGCCTTAGCAATCAGCCCCAGCATTTT.

This clone was observed a single time. The chain has TRBV27 and TRBJ2-7; D possibly uses TRBD1 or TRBD2 (5 bases each). The CDR3 extends over 14 amino acids. With 6 bases removed from V and 7 bases from J, the gap between germline ends came to 19 bases. Germline V gene sequence: CDR1 MNHEY, CDR2 SMNVEV (reference sequence). The CDR3 spells CASRISGPLGEQYF. For the CDR3, the DNA is TGTGCCAGCAGGATATCGGGACCCCTGGGGGAGCAGTACTTC.

CDR3 DNA sequence: TGTGCCAGCAGCAGGAATGGTCAGGGGGCTACCTATGGCTACACCTTC. This sequence encodes CASSRNGQGATYGYTF. The chain recombines TRBV7-9 with TRBJ1-2; 8 positions match TRBD1. CDR1 and CDR2 from the germline V gene are SEHNR and FQNEAQ (reference sequence). J was trimmed by 4 bases and V by 5 bases; bases with no gene match: 12. This CDR3 has 16 residues.

The chain joins TRBV7-9 to TRBJ1-3; D unresolved. Trimming pared 5 bases from V and 4 bases from J, leaving 15 bases between. Looked up from germline, CDR1 is SEHNR and CDR2 is FQNEAQ (reference sequence). The CDR3 consists of 15 residues. The CDR3 reads CASSADVYVGNTIYF. The CDR3 DNA is TGTGCCAGCAGCGCGGACGTGTACGTGGGAAACACCATATATTTT. Full variable domain (outside the CDR3, taken from reference TRBV7-9 and TRBJ1-3): DTGVSQNPRHKITKRGQNVTFRCDPISEHNRLYWYRQTLGQGPEFLTYFQNEAQLEKSRLLSDRFSAERPKGSFSTLEIQRTEQGDSAMYLCASSADVYVGNTIYFGEGSWLTVV.

V usage is TRBV13 and J usage is TRBJ1-2, with 11 bases matching TRBD1. The V and J ends lost 2 bases and 6 bases, in that order; junction bases with no gene match: 2. CDR1 is PRHDT and CDR2 is FYEKMQ in the germline V gene (reference sequence). The CDR3 consists of 14 residues. In DNA, the CDR3 is TGTGCCAGCAGCTTATGGACAGGGGGCGATGGCTACACCTTC. Protein sequence: CASSLWTGGDGYTF.

With respect to this clone: Sequence at one end of the junction differs from germline and may be a read error. This chain joins TRBV7-7 and TRBJ2-5; D is unresolved. The CDR3 contains 15 residues. Germline V gene data show CDR1 as SSHAT and CDR2 as FNYEAQ (reference sequence). The DNA of the CDR3 is TGTGCTAGCAGCTTAGATCCAGGCCTACAAGAGACCCAGTACTTC. This codes for CASSLDPGLQETQYF.

The chain carries TRBV4-3 and TRBJ2-7, with D perhaps assigned TRBD1 or TRBD2 (5 bases each). CDR1 and CDR2 (germline): LGHNA, YSLEER. The CDR3 contains 15 residues. With 1 base removed from V and 3 bases from J, the gap between germline ends came to 13 bases. CDR3: CASSQVRGPLYEQYF. For the CDR3, the DNA is TGCGCCAGCAGCCAAGTGAGGGGACCCCTCTACGAGCAGTACTTC.

The chain joins TRBV4-1 to TRBJ1-1; D might be TRBD1 (5 bases). The ends were cut back, 1 base at V and 5 bases at J, with 5 bases in the middle. Germline CDR1 reads MGHRA; CDR2 reads YSYEKL. CDR3 length: 12 amino acids. CDR3 in DNA: TGCGCCAGCAGCCAAGCAGGGACTGAAGCTTTCTTT. Its translation is CASSQAGTEAFF.

The J gene is TRBJ2-7, the V gene TRBV6-5, with 9 bases lining up with TRBD2. This CDR3 comprises 15 residues. J lost 7 bases, V lost 6 bases, and 13 bases had no gene match. Germline lookup yields CDR1 MNHEY and CDR2 SVGAGI. The CDR3 DNA reads as TGTGCCAGCAGCGGACTAGCGAGTGGAATGTGGGAGCAGTACTTC. Its protein is CASSGLASGMWEQYF.

This rearrangement joins TRBV28 to TRBJ2-7; TRBD1 matches 7 bases. The J segment lost 3 bases and the V segment lost 6 bases, leaving 5 bases of the junction unmatched. The CDR3 totals 13 residues. Germline-derived CDR1 and CDR2 are MDHEN and SYDVKM. The CDR3 is CASSWDSRYEQYF. CDR3 DNA sequence: TGTGCCAGCAGCTGGGACAGTCGCTACGAGCAGTACTTC.

This rearrangement joins TRBV4-1 to TRBJ2-7, with D perhaps TRBD1 (6 bases). Germline V gives CDR1 MGHRA, CDR2 YSYEKL. V dropped 3 bases and J dropped 2 bases, with 14 bases sitting between them. The CDR3 consists of 15 residues. The CDR3 nucleotides read TGCGCCAGCAGCCAGACGGGACACGCGACCTACGAGCAGTACTTC. This encodes CASSQTGHATYEQYF.

This clone occurred many times. The chain employs TRBV29-1 and TRBJ2-7, with a weak D call TRBD2 (5 bases). This CDR3 contains 13 residues. The germline V gene has CDR1 SQVTM and CDR2 ANQGSEA. Trimming stripped 4 bases from V and 6 bases from J, with 16 bases between. The CDR3 spells CSVGTGEWVEQYF. CDR3 DNA sequence: TGCAGCGTTGGGACCGGGGAGTGGGTCGAGCAGTACTTC.

This chain uses TRBV5-6 with TRBJ2-7; tentative D call: TRBD1 (5 bases). The CDR3 is 13 amino acids. Trimming took 4 bases from V and 1 from J, leaving 9 bases between them. In germline, CDR1 is SGHDT, CDR2 YYEEEE. Here the CDR3 DNA reads TGTGCCAGCAGCCTACAGGTGTCCTACGAGCAGTACTTC. Protein: CASSLQVSYEQYF.

J is TRBJ2-1 and V is TRBV18; 11 bases map to TRBD2. The germline V gene has CDR1 KGHSH and CDR2 LQKENI. This CDR3 has 15 residues. The V and J ends lost 3 bases and 4 bases, in that order; junction bases with no gene match: 2. CDR3 sequence: CASSPTSGEYNEQFF. The DNA of the CDR3 is TGTGCCAGCTCACCGACTAGCGGGGAGTACAATGAGCAGTTCTTC.

The gene calls are TRBV27 and TRBJ2-1, with 7 bases matching TRBD2. The CDR3 consists of 17 residues. CDR1 and CDR2 (germline): MNHEY, SMNVEV (reference sequence). The J segment lost 2 bases and the V segment lost 6 bases, leaving 13 bases of the junction unmatched. In DNA form, the CDR3 reads TGTGCCAGCAGCCCACCCTTACTAGCGTCTACCTACAATGAGCAGTTCTTC. Its translation is CASSPPLLASTYNEQFF.

To note about this clone: Different DNA sequences within this sample yield the same CDR3. The rearrangement links TRBV9 to TRBJ2-7; the D call may be TRBD1 or TRBD2 (5 bases each). This CDR3 has 15 residues. Germline CDR1 is SGDLS and CDR2 is YYNGEE. Trimming removed 0 bases from V and 0 bases from J, with 10 bases in between. The CDR3 protein is CASSVGWGSSYEQYF. Here the CDR3 DNA reads TGTGCCAGCAGCGTAGGTTGGGGGAGCTCCTACGAGCAGTACTTC. Combining the CDR3 with reference TRBV9 and TRBJ2-7 gives the whole variable domain DSGVTQTPKHLITATGQRVTLRCSPRSGDLSVYWYQQSLDQGLQFLIQYYNGEERAKGNILERFSAQQFPDLHSELNLSSLELGDSALYFCASSVGWGSSYEQYFGPGTRLTVT.

The rearrangement links TRBV7-2 to TRBJ1-2; TRBD1 is a possible D gene (6 bases). The V gene's germline CDR1 is SGHTA and CDR2 FQGNSA. V lost 4 bases and J lost 3, with 15 bases in between. The CDR3 extends over 15 amino acids. CDR3: CASSWRQVSYYGYTF. In DNA form, the CDR3 reads TGTGCCAGCAGCTGGCGACAGGTCTCCTACTATGGCTACACCTTC. Complete variable domain (other parts from reference TRBV7-2 and TRBJ1-2): GAGVSQSPSNKVTEKGKDVELRCDPISGHTALYWYRQSLGQGLEFLIYFQGNSAPDKSGLPSDRFSAERTGGSVSTLTIQRTQQEDSAVYLCASSWRQVSYYGYTFGSGTRLTVV.

This chain links TRBV4-1 with TRBJ2-3, with D possibly TRBD1 on 6 matching bases. Germline V CDR1 and CDR2: MGHRA, YSYEKL. The CDR3 consists of 15 residues. The ends were cut back, 1 base at V and 2 bases at J, with 10 bases in the middle. The CDR3 bases are TGCGCCAGCAGCCAAGTAGGGACACCCACAGATACGCAGTATTTT. This encodes CASSQVGTPTDTQYF.

Concerning this clone itself: The same CDR3 arises from other DNA sequences in this sample as well. V usage is TRBV6-5 and J usage is TRBJ2-7, with 10 bases lining up with TRBD1. CDR1 and CDR2 (germline): MNHEY, SVGAGI. The junction had 2 bases not matched to a gene; V was cut back by 2 bases and J by 4 bases. The CDR3 totals 14 residues. The CDR3 is CASSYGQGGYEQYF. In nucleotides, the CDR3 is TGTGCCAGCAGTTACGGACAGGGGGGGTACGAGCAGTACTTC.

This chain joins TRBV27 and TRBJ2-5, with a tentative D call TRBD1 (5 bases). The CDR3 sequence is 13 residues long. The ends were cut back, 4 bases at V and 2 bases at J, with 8 bases in the middle. CDR1 is MNHEY, CDR2 SMNVEV, per germline (reference sequence). The CDR3 sequence is CASSSRQQETQYF. As DNA, the CDR3 is TGTGCCAGCAGTTCACGACAGCAAGAGACCCAGTACTTC.

V and J are TRBV11-2 and TRBJ2-7; D gene uncertain. Looked up from germline, CDR1 is SGHAT and CDR2 is FQNNGV. The ends were cut back, 5 bases at V and 4 bases at J, with 18 bases in the middle. This CDR3 contains 15 residues. The CDR3 reads CASSHVLAGTYEQYF. The CDR3 coding sequence is TGTGCCAGCAGCCACGTCCTTGCAGGAACTTACGAGCAGTACTTC.

V and J are TRBV7-9 and TRBJ2-1; 10 bases map to TRBD2. This CDR3 spans 15 amino acids. The V segment lost 5 bases and the J segment 7 bases; nucleotides outside the gene matches: 8. Per germline, CDR1 SEHNR and CDR2 FQNEAQ (reference sequence). The CDR3 loop is CASSPGTSVTNEQFF. The DNA for the CDR3 is TGTGCCAGCAGCCCCGGGACTAGCGTTACGAATGAGCAGTTCTTC.

This sequence joins TRBV5-1 and TRBJ2-2; the D is unclear. The CDR3 is 14 residues long. Germline loops: CDR1 SGHRS, CDR2 YFSETQ. The V end lost 1 base, the J end lost 5 bases, and 9 bases lay between the germline ends. The CDR3 reads CASSLIEHTGELFF. CDR3 in DNA: TGCGCCAGCAGCTTGATAGAACATACCGGGGAGCTGTTTTTT. Full variable domain (rest looked up from reference TRBV5-1 and TRBJ2-2): KAGVTQTPRYLIKTRGQQVTLSCSPISGHRSVSWYQQTPGQGLQFLFEYFSETQRNKGNFPGRFSGRQFSNSRSEMNVSTLELGDSALYLCASSLIEHTGELFFGEGSRLTVL.

The chain recombines TRBV9 with TRBJ2-7; tentative D call: TRBD1 (6 bases). V was pared by 0 bases and J by 4 bases, with 14 bases between. The V gene's germline CDR1 is SGDLS and CDR2 YYNGEE. The CDR3 extends over 15 amino acids. CDR3 region: CASSVVGGAEYEQYF. DNA of the CDR3: TGTGCCAGCAGCGTAGTAGGGGGAGCGGAATACGAGCAGTACTTC.

This sequence joins TRBV6-5 and TRBJ2-3, with 7 bases matching TRBD2. The J segment lost 4 bases and the V segment lost 4 bases, leaving 8 bases of the junction unmatched. This CDR3 spans 15 amino acids. Germline V gene sequence: CDR1 MNHEY, CDR2 SVGAGI. The CDR3 loop is CASSWGREGADTQYF. CDR3 in DNA: TGTGCCAGCAGTTGGGGAAGGGAGGGCGCAGATACGCAGTATTTT.

This chain links TRBV5-6 with TRBJ2-5; D is undetermined. Trimming removed 1 base from V and 1 base from J, with 5 bases in between. CDR1 SGHDT and CDR2 YYEEEE come from the germline V gene. The CDR3 has 13 residues. CDR3 in DNA: TGTGCCAGCAGCTTGAACATCCAAGAGACCCAGTACTTC. Protein: CASSLNIQETQYF.

The rearrangement joins TRBV5-6 to TRBJ1-5; 9 positions agree with TRBD1. V shed 1 base, J shed 0 bases, and the junction held 11 bases outside the gene matches. Germline V gene data show CDR1 as SGHDT and CDR2 as YYEEEE. The CDR3 runs 19 residues. The CDR3 is CASSLWWGTGTHSNQPQHF. The CDR3 DNA sequence: TGTGCCAGCAGCTTGTGGTGGGGGACAGGGACGCATAGCAATCAGCCCCAGCATTTT.

This rearrangement joins TRBV11-2 to TRBJ2-3; 9 nucleotides line up with TRBD1. Germline V CDR1 and CDR2: SGHAT, FQNNGV. Unmatched junction bases numbered 4, after V lost 5 bases and J lost 4 bases. There are 14 residues in the CDR3. For the CDR3, the DNA is TGTGCCAGCAGCCCGAGGACAGGGGCAGATACGCAGTATTTT. Encoded protein: CASSPRTGADTQYF.